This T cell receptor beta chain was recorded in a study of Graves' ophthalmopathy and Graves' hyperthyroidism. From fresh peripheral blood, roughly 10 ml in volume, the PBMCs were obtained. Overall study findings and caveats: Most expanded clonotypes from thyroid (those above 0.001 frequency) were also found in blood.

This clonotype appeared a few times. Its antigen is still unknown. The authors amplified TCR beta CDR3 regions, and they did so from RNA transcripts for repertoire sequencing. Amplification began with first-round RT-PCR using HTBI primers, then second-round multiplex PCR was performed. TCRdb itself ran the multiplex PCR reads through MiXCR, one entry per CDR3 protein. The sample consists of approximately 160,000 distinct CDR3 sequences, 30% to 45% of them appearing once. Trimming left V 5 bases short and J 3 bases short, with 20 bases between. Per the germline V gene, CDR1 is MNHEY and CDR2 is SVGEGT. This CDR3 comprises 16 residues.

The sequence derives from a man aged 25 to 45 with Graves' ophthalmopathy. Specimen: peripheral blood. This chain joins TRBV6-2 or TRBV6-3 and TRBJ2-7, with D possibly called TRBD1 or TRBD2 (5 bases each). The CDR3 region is CASSRGRHRRSYEQYF. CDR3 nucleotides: TGTGCCAGCAGTCGGGGCCGCCACCGGCGGAGCTACGAGCAGTACTTC.